This T cell receptor (beta chain) was documented in a study of T cell changes during pregnancy in multiple sclerosis. The table came from immunoSEQ multiplex PCR; TCRdb's copy has only in-frame clones and leaves some out. The data show about 31,000 clones, with about 93% seen just once and 0.35% to 0.5% held by the top ten. This TCR was recovered from a female donor with multiple sclerosis, enrolled in a pregnancy study. Material: CD4+ T cells from peripheral blood mononuclear cells, obtained in the second trimester of pregnancy.

The CDR3 region is CASSLRDSANTEAFF. DNA for the CDR3: TGTGCCAGCAGCTTAAGGGACAGTGCAAACACTGAAGCTTTCTTT. V is TRBV7-9 and J is TRBJ1-1; TRBD1 matches at 7 bases. In germline, CDR1 is SEHNR, CDR2 FQNEAQ (reference sequence). V trimming: 2 bases; J trimming: 2 bases; junction bases outside the gene matches: 5. The CDR3 consists of 15 residues.